Sequencing of this TCR beta chain was carried out in a study of blood T cell repertoires in COVID-19. As for the study in general: COVID-19 samples, acute and convalescent, were from the United States, Italy and Spain.

As originally analysed: Scientists estimated how many nucleated cells there were by amplifying reference gene primers. Sequencing used immunoSEQ multiplex PCR; TCRdb keeps in-frame clones, though not all of them. That table supplies the V and J calls and clone size; D and trimming were determined from the DNA. The sample includes roughly 17,000 clones, over 80% seen only once; the top ten take 3.2%. About this clone: This CDR3 is also generated by other DNA sequences in the sample.

Input material: peripheral blood. This receptor was identified in a human donor in a cohort sampled during active COVID-19.

The DNA of the CDR3 is TGTGCCAGCGAGGGAAGTAATGAAAAACTGTTTTTT. Its protein product is CASEGSNEKLFF. The J gene is TRBJ1-4, the V gene TRBV28; D not resolved. The CDR3 sequence is 12 residues long. V lost 8 bases, J lost 4 bases, and 8 bases lay in between. Germline CDR1 reads MDHEN; CDR2 reads SYDVKM.